This T cell receptor (beta chain) was captured by sequencing in a study of blood T cell repertoires in COVID-19. Study in general: Some COVID-19 samples were acute and others convalescent; all came from the United States, Italy and Spain.

Germline V gives CDR1 GTSNPN, CDR2 SVGIG (reference sequence). The CDR3 is 13 amino acids. With 5 bases removed from V and 7 bases from J, the gap between germline ends came to 15 bases. This clone appeared a single time. Individuals drawn from approximately 26 US areas were roughly 18 to 95 years old. Cohort 3 recovery required two negative PCRs, clearance, or symptom resolution. Per the authors' pipeline: How many nucleated cells were present was estimated from reference gene primer amplification. Some clones are missing from TCRdb's copy, which holds only in-frame ones; the method was immunoSEQ multiplex PCR. The DNA was the basis for D and trimming; V, J and clone size are from that table. This table has roughly 290,000 clones, approximately 83% appearing once.

This clonotype was sampled from a man aged 30 to 39 who had recovered from COVID-19. The chain links TRBV30 to TRBJ1-5; possibly TRBD1 for D (6 bases). Material for sequencing was PBMCs or T cells enriched from blood (not recorded which). CDR3 in amino acids: CAWGDIQMQPQHF. As DNA, the CDR3 is TGTGCCTGGGGGGACATACAAATGCAGCCCCAGCATTTT.